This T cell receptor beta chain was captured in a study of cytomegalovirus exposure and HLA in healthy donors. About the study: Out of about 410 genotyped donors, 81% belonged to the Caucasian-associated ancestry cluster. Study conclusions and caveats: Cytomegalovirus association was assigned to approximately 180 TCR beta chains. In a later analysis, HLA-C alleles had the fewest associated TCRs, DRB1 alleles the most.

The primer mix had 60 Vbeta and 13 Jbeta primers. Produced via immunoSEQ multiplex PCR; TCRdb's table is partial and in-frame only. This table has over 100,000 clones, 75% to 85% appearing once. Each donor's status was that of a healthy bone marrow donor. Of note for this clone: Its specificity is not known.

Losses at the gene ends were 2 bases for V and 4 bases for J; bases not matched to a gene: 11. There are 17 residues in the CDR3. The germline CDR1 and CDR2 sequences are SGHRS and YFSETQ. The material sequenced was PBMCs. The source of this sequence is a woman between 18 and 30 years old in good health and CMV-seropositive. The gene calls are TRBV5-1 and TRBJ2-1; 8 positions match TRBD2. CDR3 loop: CASSFPRSTSGYNEQFF. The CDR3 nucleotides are TGCGCCAGCAGCTTCCCACGATCAACTAGCGGTTACAATGAGCAGTTCTTC. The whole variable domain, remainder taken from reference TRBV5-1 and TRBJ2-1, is KAGVTQTPRYLIKTRGQQVTLSCSPISGHRSVSWYQQTPGQGLQFLFEYFSETQRNKGNFPGRFSGRQFSNSRSEMNVSTLELGDSALYLCASSFPRSTSGYNEQFFGPGTRLTVL.